This TCR beta chain was captured in a study of shared clonotypes between healthy human individuals. Here immunoSEQ multiplex PCR was the method, and the copy in TCRdb shows in-frame clones only, minus some. The sample lists around 2.1 million clones; roughly 91% were seen once. Germline CDR1 MNHNS, CDR2 SASEGT. V lost 4 bases to trimming and J lost 4 bases, with 28 bases between them. The CDR3 runs 19 residues. Naivety among CD8 cells was defined by CD45RO negativity and positive CCR7 selection, thereby excluding terminally differentiated effector memory CD45RA+ cells. This receptor was identified in a man younger than 30 in good health. Some clones in this sample may be carry-over from other donors' samples. This chain links TRBV6-1 with TRBJ1-2; D is possibly TRBD1 (5 bases). The sequenced material came from naive CD8+ T cells from PBMCs. CDR3 DNA: TGTGCCAGCAGTGGGTTGGGGGATCCAGGGACTGACAACTTCTATGGCTACACCTTC. It is translated as CASSGLGDPGTDNFYGYTF.